The 3 T cell receptor beta chains listed next were all sequenced from one sample in a study of PD-1 blockade in classical Hodgkin lymphoma. Every patient experienced relapse after autologous stem cell transplantation, and brentuximab vedotin exposure varied. TCRdb keeps only in-frame clones here, not all; method: immunoSEQ multiplex PCR. This sample has some 46,000 clones, with around three quarters found just once. The sample consisted of peripheral blood mononuclear cells (PBMCs), taken before the second cycle of nivolumab. All receptors come from a human donor with classical Hodgkin lymphoma.

The V gene is TRBV18, the J gene TRBJ2-5, with D tentatively TRBD1 or TRBD2 (5 bases each). Trimming stripped 6 bases from V and 1 base from J, with 18 bases between. The germline V gene encodes CDR1 KGHSH and CDR2 LQKENI. This CDR3 is 16 amino acids long. CDR3 DNA sequence: TGTGCCAGCTCCGCCCTCGGGACGGGTCCCCAAGAGACCCAGTACTTC. Translating gives CASSALGTGPQETQYF.

This clone was seen a few times. This rearrangement joins TRBV5-6 to TRBJ2-5; 8 bases map to TRBD2. Germline V lookup: CDR1 SGHDT, CDR2 YYEEEE. The length of the CDR3 is 14 residues. The V gene end was trimmed by 4 bases and the J gene end by 5 bases; junction bases not matched to a gene: 7. CDR3 residues: CASSQTRGGETQYF. CDR3 DNA sequence: TGTGCCAGCAGCCAGACCCGGGGGGGGGAGACCCAGTACTTC. The full variable domain, in which reference TRBV5-6 and TRBJ2-5 provide the parts outside the CDR3, is DAGVTQSPTHLIKTRGQQVTLRCSPKSGHDTVSWYQQALGQGPQFIFQYYEEEERQRGNFPDRFSGHQFPNYSSELNVNALLLGDSALYLCASSQTRGGETQYFGPGTRLLVL.

This chain connects TRBV11-2 to TRBJ1-5; possibly TRBD1 for D (6 bases). V gave up 4 bases and J gave up 3 bases, with 10 bases separating them. This CDR3 comprises 14 residues. Germline CDR1 SGHAT, CDR2 FQNNGV. In DNA, the CDR3 is TGTGCCAGCAGCTCGGACAGATTCAATCAGCCCCAGCATTTT. It is translated as CASSSDRFNQPQHF.